This T cell receptor beta chain was profiled in a study of CD8+ T cells in alopecia areata. Findings of the study overall: Higher clonality and more expanded CD8+ clones appeared in lesional than normal scalp.

RNA extraction was followed by reverse transcription into cDNA, which acted as the sequencing template. Here immunoSEQ multiplex PCR was the method, and the copy in TCRdb shows in-frame clones only, minus some. Altogether 150,000 to 200,000 clones are present, approximately 60% being singletons, with the ten largest covering approximately 4.8%. This clone came up a few times. Its target is unknown. The CDR3 is 17 residues long. Germline-derived CDR1 and CDR2 are SGHAT and FQNNGV. The V end lost 5 bases, the J end lost 7 bases, and 27 bases lay between the germline ends. This sequence was found in a human donor in good health. The rearrangement links TRBV11-2 to TRBJ2-7, with TRBD1 as a possible D gene (5 bases). Input material: CD4+ T cells sorted from blood. DNA for the CDR3: TGTGCCAGCAGCCAAAAGGTGTTACGGCAGGGCTTTCGGGAGCAGTACTTC. It codes for CASSQKVLRQGFREQYF.